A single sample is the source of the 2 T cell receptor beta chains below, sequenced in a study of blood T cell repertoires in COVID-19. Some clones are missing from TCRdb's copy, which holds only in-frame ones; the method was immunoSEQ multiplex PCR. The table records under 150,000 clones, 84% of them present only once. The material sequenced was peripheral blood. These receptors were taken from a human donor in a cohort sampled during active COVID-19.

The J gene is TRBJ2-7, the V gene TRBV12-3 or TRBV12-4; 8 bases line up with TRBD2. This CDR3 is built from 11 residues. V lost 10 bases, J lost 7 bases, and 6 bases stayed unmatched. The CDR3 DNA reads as TGTGCCACCTCCCGGGGGGGGGAGCAGTACTTC. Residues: CATSRGGEQYF.

CDR3 bases: TGTGCCAGCAGTGCAGTGAACACCGGGGAGCTGTTTTTT. Translated, it gives CASSAVNTGELFF. The V and J genes are TRBV2 and TRBJ2-2; no clear D gene. V lost 4 bases and J lost 1, with 4 bases in between. The CDR3 sequence is 13 residues long. Germline CDR1 and CDR2: SNHLY and FYNNEI.